This section outlines one T cell receptor beta chain sequence together with its context. The antigen remains unidentified. This sample was included in a study of shared clonotypes between healthy human individuals. Background on the study: Three plates each covered CD4 naive and memory; CD8 naive two, CD8 memory one.

General study results and limits: Genetic and exposure-history diversity was limited by the small donor number.

The assay was immunoSEQ multiplex PCR, and TCRdb's table has in-frame clones only and misses some. The sample comprises about a million clones, around 76% of which are singletons, and about 1.5% rests with the top ten. The TCR was taken from a man aged 18 to 29 in good health. Sequencing was done on a sample of memory CD4+ T cells sorted from blood. This sample's subset: CD45RA-negative fraction.

The CDR3 DNA reads as TGTGCCAGCAGCTTAAGGGCGGGAGATAGGAATGAGCAGTTCTTC. Its translation is CASSLRAGDRNEQFF. V is TRBV7-2 and J is TRBJ2-1; 7 bases are a match to TRBD2. Germline loops: CDR1 SGHTA, CDR2 FQGNSA. The CDR3 length is 15 residues. Trimming cost V 2 bases and J 7 bases; bases outside gene matches: 8.